A few counts support the clone carrying this TCR beta chain. Described time point: healthy volunteer bleed at 2 weeks. Whole blood that had not been fractionated was the source of extracted total RNA. Germline V gene data show CDR1 as MNHNS and CDR2 as SASEGT. Trimming took 5 bases from V and 3 from J, leaving 8 bases between them. CDR3 length: 12 residues. The data were obtained in a study of human T cells and chemical hapten exposure. A single record per CDR3 protein comes from TCRdb applying MiXCR to the RACE reads. Here the sample spans approximately 97,000 distinct CDR3 sequences, over 8% being singletons.

The sequence came from a female donor in good health. Some clones in this sample may be carry-over from other donors' samples. The J gene is TRBJ2-7, the V gene TRBV6-1, with D tentatively TRBD2 (5 bases). Sequences were obtained from whole blood. CDR3 protein: CASSPRGYEQYF. CDR3 coding DNA: TGTGCCAGCAGTCCCCGGGGCTACGAGCAGTACTTC.